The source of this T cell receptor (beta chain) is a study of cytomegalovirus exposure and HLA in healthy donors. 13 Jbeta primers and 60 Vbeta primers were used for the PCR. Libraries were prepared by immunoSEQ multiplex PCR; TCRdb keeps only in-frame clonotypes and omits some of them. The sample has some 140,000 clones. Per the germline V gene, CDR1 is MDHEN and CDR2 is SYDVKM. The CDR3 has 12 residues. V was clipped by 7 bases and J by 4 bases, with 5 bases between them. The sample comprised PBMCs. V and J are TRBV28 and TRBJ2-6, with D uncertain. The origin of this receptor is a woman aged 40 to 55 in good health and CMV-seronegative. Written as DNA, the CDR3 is TGTGCCAGCACCTCGGGGGCCAACGTCCTGACTTTC. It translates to CASTSGANVLTF.